The clone carrying this T cell receptor (beta chain) has just one count. Its specificity is unknown. Generated by immunoSEQ multiplex PCR, the TCRdb table keeps only in-frame clones and is missing some. Here the sample spans tens of thousands of clones, approximately 87% being singletons. J gave up 5 bases and V 2 bases, and 8 bases lay outside the gene matches. Germline CDR1 is SGHRS and CDR2 is YFSETQ. The CDR3 covers 15 residues. This specimen comes from a study of OX40 agonist ivuxolimab in advanced cancers. As for the study in general: Previous treatment with anti-PD-1, anti-PD-L1 or anti-CTLA-4 therapy was allowed; approximately 40% had received some. Study observations and caveats: Both blood CD4+ and CD8+ T cells showed clonal growth by week 6 at 0.1 to 3.0 mg/kg.

The sequenced sample was CD4+ or CD8+ T cells sorted from blood, obtained in a trial of the OX40 agonist ivuxolimab. This rearrangement joins TRBV5-1 to TRBJ1-2, with 8 bases matching TRBD1. The TCR sequence derives from an adult with an advanced solid tumor such as melanoma, head and neck, liver or kidney cancer. The DNA for the CDR3 is TGCGCCAGCAGCTTACTCGGACAGGGATCTTATGGCTACACCTTC. Its translation: CASSLLGQGSYGYTF.